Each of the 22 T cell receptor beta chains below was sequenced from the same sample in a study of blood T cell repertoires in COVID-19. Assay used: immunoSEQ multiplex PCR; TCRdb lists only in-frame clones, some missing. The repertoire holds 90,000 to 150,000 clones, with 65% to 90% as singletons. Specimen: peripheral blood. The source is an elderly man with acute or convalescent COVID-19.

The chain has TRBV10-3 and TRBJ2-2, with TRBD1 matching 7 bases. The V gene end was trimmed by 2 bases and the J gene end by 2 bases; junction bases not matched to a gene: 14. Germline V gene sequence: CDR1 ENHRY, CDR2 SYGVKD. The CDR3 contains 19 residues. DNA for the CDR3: TGTGCCATCAGTGAGCCCCAACAAGGACAGGCGGCAAACACCGGGGAGCTGTTTTTT. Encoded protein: CAISEPQQGQAANTGELFF.

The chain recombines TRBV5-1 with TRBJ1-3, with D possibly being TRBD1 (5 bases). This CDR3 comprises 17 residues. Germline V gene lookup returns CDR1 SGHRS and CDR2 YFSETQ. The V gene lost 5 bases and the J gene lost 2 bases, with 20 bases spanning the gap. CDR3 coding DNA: TGCGCCAGCAGTCCCGGACACCAAGCTAGGACTGGAAACACCATATATTTT. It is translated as CASSPGHQARTGNTIYF.

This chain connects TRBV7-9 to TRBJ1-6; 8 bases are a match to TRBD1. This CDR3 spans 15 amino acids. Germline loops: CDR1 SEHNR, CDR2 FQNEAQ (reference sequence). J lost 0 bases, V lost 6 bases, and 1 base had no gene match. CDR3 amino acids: CASRTGDSYNSPLHF. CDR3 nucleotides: TGTGCCAGCAGGACAGGGGACTCCTATAATTCACCCCTCCACTTT.

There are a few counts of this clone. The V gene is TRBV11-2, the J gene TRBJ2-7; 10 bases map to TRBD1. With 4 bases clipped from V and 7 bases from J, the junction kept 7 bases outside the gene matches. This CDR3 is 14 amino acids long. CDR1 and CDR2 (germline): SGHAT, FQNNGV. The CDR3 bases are TGTGCCAGCAGCTCAAGACAGGGGGCACGAGAGCAGTACTTC. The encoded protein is CASSSRQGAREQYF.

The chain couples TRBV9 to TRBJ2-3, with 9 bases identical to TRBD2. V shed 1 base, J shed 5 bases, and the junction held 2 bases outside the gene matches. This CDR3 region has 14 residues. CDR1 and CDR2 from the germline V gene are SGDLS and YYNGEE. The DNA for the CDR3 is TGTGCCAGCAGCGTAACTAGCGGGCAAGATACGCAGTATTTT. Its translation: CASSVTSGQDTQYF.

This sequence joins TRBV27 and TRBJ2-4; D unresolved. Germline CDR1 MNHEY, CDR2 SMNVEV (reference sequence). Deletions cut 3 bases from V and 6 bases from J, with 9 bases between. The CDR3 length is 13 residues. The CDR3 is CASSLSLGNIQYF. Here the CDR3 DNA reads TGTGCCAGCAGTTTGTCCCTAGGAAACATTCAGTACTTC.

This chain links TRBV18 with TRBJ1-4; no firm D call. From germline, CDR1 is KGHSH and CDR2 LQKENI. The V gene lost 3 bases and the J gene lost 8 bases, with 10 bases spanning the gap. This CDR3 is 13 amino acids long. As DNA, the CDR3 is TGTGCCAGCTCACCTTCCGAACTCGAAAAACTGTTTTTT. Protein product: CASSPSELEKLFF.

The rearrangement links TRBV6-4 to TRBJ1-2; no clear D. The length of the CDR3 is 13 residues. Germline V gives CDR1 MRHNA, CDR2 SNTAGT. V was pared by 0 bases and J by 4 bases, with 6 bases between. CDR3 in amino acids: CASSDSGLYGYTF. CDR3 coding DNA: TGTGCCAGCAGTGACTCGGGCCTCTATGGCTACACCTTC.

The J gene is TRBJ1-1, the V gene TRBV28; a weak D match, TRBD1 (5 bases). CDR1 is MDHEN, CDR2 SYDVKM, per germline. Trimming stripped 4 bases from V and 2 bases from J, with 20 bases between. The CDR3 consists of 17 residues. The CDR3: CASSSVGPRGFNTEAFF. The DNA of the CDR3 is TGTGCCAGCAGTTCTGTCGGGCCAAGGGGTTTTAACACTGAAGCTTTCTTT.

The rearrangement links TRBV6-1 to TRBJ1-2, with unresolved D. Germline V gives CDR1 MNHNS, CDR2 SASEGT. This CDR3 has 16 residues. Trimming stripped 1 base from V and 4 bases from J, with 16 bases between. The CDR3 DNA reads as TGTGCCAGCAGTGAAGAGTGGCGAGGGCTTAGCTATGGCTACACCTTC. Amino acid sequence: CASSEEWRGLSYGYTF.

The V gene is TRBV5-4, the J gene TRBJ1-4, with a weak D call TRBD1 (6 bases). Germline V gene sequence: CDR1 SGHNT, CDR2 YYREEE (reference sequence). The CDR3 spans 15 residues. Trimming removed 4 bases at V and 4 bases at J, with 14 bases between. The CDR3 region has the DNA TGTGCCAGCAGCCTGCGCGGCAGGGGTAATGAAAAACTGTTTTTT. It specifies CASSLRGRGNEKLFF.

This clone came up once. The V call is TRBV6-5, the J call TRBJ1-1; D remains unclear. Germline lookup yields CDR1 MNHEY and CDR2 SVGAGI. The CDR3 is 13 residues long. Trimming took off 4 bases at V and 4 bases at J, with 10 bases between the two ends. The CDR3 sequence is CASSSPSGTEAFF. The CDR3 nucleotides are TGTGCCAGCAGTTCCCCGTCCGGCACTGAAGCTTTCTTT.

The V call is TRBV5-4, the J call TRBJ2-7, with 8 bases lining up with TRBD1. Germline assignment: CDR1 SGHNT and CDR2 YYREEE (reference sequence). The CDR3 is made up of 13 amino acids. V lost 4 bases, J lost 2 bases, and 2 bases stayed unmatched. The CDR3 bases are TGTGCCAGCAGCCGGACAGGGCCCTACGAGCAGTACTTC. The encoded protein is CASSRTGPYEQYF.

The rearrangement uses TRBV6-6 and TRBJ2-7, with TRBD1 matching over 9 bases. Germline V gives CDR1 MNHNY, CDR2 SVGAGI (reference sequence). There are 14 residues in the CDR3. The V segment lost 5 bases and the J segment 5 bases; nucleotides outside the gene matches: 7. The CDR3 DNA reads TGTGCCAGCAGTAAGACAGGGGGTGCAAACGAGCAGTACTTC. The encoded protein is CASSKTGGANEQYF.

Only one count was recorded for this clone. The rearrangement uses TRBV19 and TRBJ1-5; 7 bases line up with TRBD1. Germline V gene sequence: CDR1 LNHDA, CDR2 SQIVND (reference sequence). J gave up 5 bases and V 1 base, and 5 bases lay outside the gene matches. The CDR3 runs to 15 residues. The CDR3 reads CASSIAGGRDQPQHF. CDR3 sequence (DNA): TGTGCCAGTAGTATAGCAGGGGGTCGAGATCAGCCCCAGCATTTT.

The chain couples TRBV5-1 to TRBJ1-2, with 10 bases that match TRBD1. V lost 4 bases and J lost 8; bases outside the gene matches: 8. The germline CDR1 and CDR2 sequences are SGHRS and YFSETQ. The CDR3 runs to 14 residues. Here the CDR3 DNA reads TGCGCCAGCAGCGTTTCCGGGACAGGGGAAGGCTACACCTTC. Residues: CASSVSGTGEGYTF.

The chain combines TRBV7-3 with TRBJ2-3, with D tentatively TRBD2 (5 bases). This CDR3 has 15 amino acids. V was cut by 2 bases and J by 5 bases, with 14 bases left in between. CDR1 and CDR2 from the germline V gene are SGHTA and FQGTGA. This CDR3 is CASSLSGFSGDTQYF. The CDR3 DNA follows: TGTGCCAGCAGCTTATCGGGGTTTTCTGGAGATACGCAGTATTTT.

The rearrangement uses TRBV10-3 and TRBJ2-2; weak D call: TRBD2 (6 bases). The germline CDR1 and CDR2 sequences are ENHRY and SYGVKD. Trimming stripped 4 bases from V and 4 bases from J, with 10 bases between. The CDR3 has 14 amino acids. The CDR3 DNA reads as TGTGCCATCAGTGTGAAGGGAGGCACCGGGGAGCTGTTTTTT. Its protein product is CAISVKGGTGELFF.

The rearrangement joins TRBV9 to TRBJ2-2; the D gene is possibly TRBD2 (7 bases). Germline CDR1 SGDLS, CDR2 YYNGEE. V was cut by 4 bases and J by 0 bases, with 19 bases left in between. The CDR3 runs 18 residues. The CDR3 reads CASSQVGGRRANTGELFF. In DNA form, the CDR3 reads TGTGCCAGCAGCCAGGTCGGGGGGCGCCGAGCGAACACCGGGGAGCTGTTTTTT.

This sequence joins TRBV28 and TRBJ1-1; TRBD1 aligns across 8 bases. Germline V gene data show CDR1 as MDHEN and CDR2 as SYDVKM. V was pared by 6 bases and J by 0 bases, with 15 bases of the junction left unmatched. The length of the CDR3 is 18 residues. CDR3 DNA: TGTGCCAGCAGACCCCTTGGACAGGGCCCTTTAATGAACACTGAAGCTTTCTTT. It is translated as CASRPLGQGPLMNTEAFF.

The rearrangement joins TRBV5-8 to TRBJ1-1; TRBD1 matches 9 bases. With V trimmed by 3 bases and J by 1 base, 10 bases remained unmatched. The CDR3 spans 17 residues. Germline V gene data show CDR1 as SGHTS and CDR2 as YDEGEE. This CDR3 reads CASSSDRGAAWNTEAFF. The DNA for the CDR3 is TGTGCCAGCAGCTCGGACAGGGGTGCGGCTTGGAACACTGAAGCTTTCTTT.

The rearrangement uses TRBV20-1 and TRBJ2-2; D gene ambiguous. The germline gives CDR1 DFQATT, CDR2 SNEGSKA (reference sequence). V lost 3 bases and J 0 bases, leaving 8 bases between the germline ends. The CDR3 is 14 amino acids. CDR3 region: CSASPGANTGELFF. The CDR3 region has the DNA TGCAGTGCTAGTCCGGGTGCGAACACCGGGGAGCTGTTTTTT.